This is a list of T cell receptor beta chains from one sample in a study of shared clonotypes between healthy human individuals. This table comes from immunoSEQ multiplex PCR, and its TCRdb copy is limited to in-frame clones, with some not included. This sample has about 770,000 clones, with around 77% found just once. Material: memory CD4+ T cells sorted from blood. The origin of the receptors is a woman in her 30s in good health. CDR3s include the opening cysteine and the closing phenylalanine or tryptophan. The D gene is left open where the match is weak. A row's size may be missing; if present it is once, few, many or a size class.

V gene	D gene	J gene	clone size	CDR3 protein	CDR3 DNA
TRBV11-3	-	TRBJ1-1	once	CASSLNANTEAFF	TGTGCCAGCAGCTTAAACGCGAACACTGAAGCTTTCTTT
TRBV6-4	-	TRBJ1-5	-	CASSVWGGNNQPQHF	TGTGCCAGCAGTGTATGGGGGGGGAACAATCAGCCCCAGCATTTT
TRBV29-1	TRBD2	TRBJ2-1	-	CSVLARGENEQFF	TGCAGCGTTTTGGCGCGGGGGGAGAATGAGCAGTTCTTC
TRBV18	-	TRBJ2-3	-	CASSPDFSTDTQYF	TGTGCCAGCTCACCGGACTTCAGCACAGATACGCAGTATTTT
TRBV4-1	-	TRBJ1-4	-	CASSHGQGRENEKLFF	TGCGCCAGCAGCCACGGCCAGGGACGGGAGAATGAAAAACTGTTTTTT
TRBV7-9	TRBD2	TRBJ2-2	-	CASTLRRGLANTGELFF	TGTGCCAGCACCTTGAGAAGGGGACTAGCGAACACCGGGGAGCTGTTTTTT
TRBV7-9	-	TRBJ1-5	few	CASSSQNQPQHF	TGTGCCAGCAGCTCTCAGAATCAGCCCCAGCATTTT
TRBV7-2	-	TRBJ1-4	-	CASSLEGFSTEKLFF	TGTGCCAGCAGCTTAGAGGGGTTTTCTACTGAAAAACTGTTTTTT
TRBV5-4	-	TRBJ1-2	few	CASSWAAIYGYTF	TGTGCCAGCAGCTGGGCGGCGATCTATGGCTACACCTTC
TRBV6-5	TRBD2	TRBJ2-3	many	CASSRLAGSDTQYF	TGTGCCAGCAGTCGACTAGCGGGATCGGATACGCAGTATTTT
TRBV19	-	TRBJ1-2	-	CASNTPQGFYGYTF	TGTGCCAGTAACACCCCGCAGGGTTTCTATGGCTACACCTTC
TRBV6-1	-	TRBJ2-3	-	CASSARETDTQYF	TGTGCCAGCAGTGCCAGGGAGACAGATACGCAGTATTTT
TRBV4-1	-	TRBJ1-2	-	CASSQEFFGYTF	TGCGCCAGCAGCCAAGAATTTTTTGGCTACACCTTC
TRBV10-3	-	TRBJ2-1	-	CAISGADYNEQFF	TGTGCCATCAGTGGGGCAGATTACAATGAGCAGTTCTTC
TRBV7-8	-	TRBJ1-2	-	CASSSPNYGYTF	TGTGCCAGCAGCTCCCCAAACTATGGCTACACCTTC
TRBV4-2	-	TRBJ1-2	-	CASSQSPYGYTF	TGTGCCAGCAGCCAATCACCCTATGGCTACACCTTC
TRBV29-1	-	TRBJ2-5	-	CSVRRGAAKETQYF	TGCAGCGTCCGGAGGGGGGCTGCAAAAGAGACCCAGTACTTC
TRBV28	-	TRBJ1-2	-	CASSFKGLSPLDHGYTF	TGTGCCAGCAGTTTTAAGGGTCTGTCTCCCCTAGACCATGGCTACACCTTC
TRBV28	TRBD2	TRBJ2-3	-	CASSLGGRVDTQYF	TGTGCCAGCAGTTTAGGCGGGAGGGTGGATACGCAGTATTTT
TRBV7-9	-	TRBJ2-3	once	CASSFWAGTDTQYF	TGTGCCAGCAGCTTTTGGGCGGGGACAGATACGCAGTATTTT
TRBV6-6	TRBD1	TRBJ2-7	-	CASSQFSGGPYEQYF	TGTGCCAGCAGTCAGTTCTCAGGGGGCCCATACGAGCAGTACTTC
TRBV10-3	-	TRBJ2-3	-	CAIQGDWTDTQYF	TGTGCCATCCAGGGAGATTGGACAGATACGCAGTATTTT
TRBV15	TRBD2	TRBJ2-7	-	CATSFGGTYEQYF	TGTGCCACTTCTTTCGGGGGGACCTACGAGCAGTACTTC
TRBV28	-	TRBJ1-5	many	CAFVGGVNQPQHF	TGTGCCTTTGTCGGGGGCGTCAATCAGCCCCAGCATTTT
TRBV5-1	-	TRBJ2-1	-	CASSTDSASYNEQFF	TGCGCCAGCAGTACGGACAGTGCATCCTACAATGAGCAGTTCTTC
TRBV28	TRBD1	TRBJ1-2	once	CASRQPGQGYGYTF	TGTGCCAGCAGGCAACCGGGACAGGGATATGGCTACACCTTC
TRBV7-9	-	TRBJ2-1	-	CASSITGPNEQFF	TGTGCCAGCAGCATCACAGGGCCCAATGAGCAGTTCTTC
TRBV2	-	TRBJ2-7	once	CASRAGEPYEQYF	TGTGCCAGCAGGGCAGGAGAGCCCTACGAGCAGTACTTC
TRBV15	-	TRBJ1-2	few	CATSRDKGGYGYTF	TGTGCCACCAGCAGAGACAAGGGAGGGTATGGCTACACCTTC
TRBV27	-	TRBJ2-7	-	CASSFLRGQGQYEQYF	TGTGCCAGCAGTTTCCTTCGAGGGCAGGGGCAGTACGAGCAGTACTTC
TRBV28	TRBD1	TRBJ1-1	-	CASTPGTGVFTEAFF	TGTGCCAGCACCCCCGGGACAGGGGTTTTCACTGAAGCTTTCTTT
TRBV6-5	TRBD2	TRBJ2-1	few	CASSSSLAGVHNEQFF	TGTGCCAGCAGTTCCTCCCTAGCGGGAGTCCACAATGAGCAGTTCTTC
TRBV4-1	-	TRBJ1-6	-	CASSQLGWQGRNSPLHF	TGCGCCAGCAGCCAACTTGGCTGGCAGGGCCGTAATTCACCCCTCCACTTT
TRBV7-9	TRBD2	TRBJ2-2	-	CASSTRTSGNTGELFF	TGTGCCAGCAGCACACGGACTAGCGGCAACACCGGGGAGCTGTTTTTT
TRBV28	-	TRBJ1-4	few	CASSLLGTNEKLFF	TGTGCCAGCAGCCTACTAGGAACTAATGAAAAACTGTTTTTT
TRBV5-1	-	TRBJ1-1	-	CASREGTEAFF	TGCGCCAGCCGAGAGGGGACTGAAGCTTTCTTT
TRBV11-2	-	TRBJ1-3	once	CASSLVRTDSGNTIYF	TGTGCCAGCAGCTTAGTCCGGACAGACTCTGGAAACACCATATATTTT
TRBV7-9	-	TRBJ1-5	few	CASSLGSVPNQPQHF	TGTGCCAGCAGCTTAGGTTCGGTACCGAATCAGCCCCAGCATTTT
TRBV7-7	-	TRBJ2-1	-	CASSPNANEQFF	TGTGCCAGCAGCCCGAATGCGAATGAGCAGTTCTTC
TRBV7-9	-	TRBJ2-7	-	CASSLDWREQYF	TGTGCCAGCAGCCTCGACTGGCGGGAGCAGTACTTC
TRBV25-1	TRBD2	TRBJ2-7	-	CATLGASGYEQYF	TGTGCCACCCTTGGTGCTAGCGGTTACGAGCAGTACTTC
TRBV11-2	-	TRBJ1-1	many	CASSLVWSEAFF	TGTGCCAGCAGCTTAGTATGGTCTGAAGCTTTCTTT
TRBV20-1	-	TRBJ2-3	-	CSAPDTDTQYF	TGCAGTGCCCCCGATACAGATACGCAGTATTTT
TRBV30	TRBD1	TRBJ1-6	-	CAWSVEMGQGSPLHF	TGTGCCTGGAGTGTAGAGATGGGACAGGGCTCACCCCTCCACTTT
TRBV7-3	-	TRBJ2-5	once	CASSPGTGETQYF	TGTGCCAGCAGCCCGGGGACCGGAGAGACCCAGTACTTC